The T cell receptor (beta chain) under discussion was sequenced for a study of blood T cell repertoires in COVID-19. Study details: Acute and convalescent COVID-19 specimens originated in the United States, Italy and Spain. The cDNA or gDNA used as material had been derived from T cells, B-cell-depleted T cells, or PBMCs.

Deletions cut 0 bases from V and 0 bases from J, with 9 bases between. The CDR3 spans 15 residues. The germline gives CDR1 MGHRA, CDR2 YSYEKL. Study processing details: Reference gene primers were amplified, and this amplification served to estimate nucleated cell counts. Using immunoSEQ multiplex PCR, the repertoire was profiled, and TCRdb retains in-frame clones only, with some absent. V, J and clone size reflect that table, while D and trimming were determined from the DNA. The sample lists hundreds of thousands of clones; approximately 81% were seen once. This study enrolled people aged roughly 18 to 100 from around 26 US geographic areas.

The rearrangement links TRBV4-1 to TRBJ2-7; no firm D call. The sequence derives from a woman in her 30s who had been exposed to COVID-19. The sequenced sample was PBMCs or T cells enriched from blood (not recorded which). For the CDR3, the DNA is TGCGCCAGCAGCCAAGAGTATGCTAGCTCCTACGAGCAGTACTTC. Amino acids: CASSQEYASSYEQYF.